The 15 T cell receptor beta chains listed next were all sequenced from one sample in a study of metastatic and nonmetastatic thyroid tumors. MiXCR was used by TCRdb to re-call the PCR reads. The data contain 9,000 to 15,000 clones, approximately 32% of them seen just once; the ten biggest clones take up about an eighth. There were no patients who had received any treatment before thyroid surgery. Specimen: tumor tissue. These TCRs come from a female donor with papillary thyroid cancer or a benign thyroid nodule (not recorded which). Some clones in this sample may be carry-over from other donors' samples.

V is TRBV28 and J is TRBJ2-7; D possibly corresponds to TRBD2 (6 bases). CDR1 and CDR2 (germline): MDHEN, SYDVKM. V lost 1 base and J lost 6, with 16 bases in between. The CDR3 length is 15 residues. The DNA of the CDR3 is TGTGCCAGCAGTTTATTCTCAGAGGAGGGCATCGAGCAGTACTTC. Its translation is CASSLFSEEGIEQYF.

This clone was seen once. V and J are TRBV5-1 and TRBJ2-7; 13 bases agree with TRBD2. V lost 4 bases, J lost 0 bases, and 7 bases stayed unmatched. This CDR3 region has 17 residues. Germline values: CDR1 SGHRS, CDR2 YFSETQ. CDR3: CASSLGLAGAFSYEQYF. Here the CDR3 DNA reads TGCGCCAGCAGCCTCGGACTAGCGGGAGCCTTCTCCTACGAGCAGTACTTC.

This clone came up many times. The CDR3 here is CSARTSVDYNEQFF. CDR3 nucleotide sequence: TGCAGTGCTAGGACTAGCGTCGACTACAATGAGCAGTTCTTC. V usage is TRBV20-1 and J usage is TRBJ2-1; the match to TRBD2 covers 8 bases. Germline V CDR1 and CDR2: DFQATT, SNEGSKA (reference sequence). CDR3 size: 14 residues. V lost 3 bases to trimming and J lost 3 bases; unmatched junction nucleotides: 4.

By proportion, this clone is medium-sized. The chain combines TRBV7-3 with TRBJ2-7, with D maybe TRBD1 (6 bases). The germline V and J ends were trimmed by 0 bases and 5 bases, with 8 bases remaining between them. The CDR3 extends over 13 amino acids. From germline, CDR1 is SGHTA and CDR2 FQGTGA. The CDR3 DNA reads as TGTGCCAGCAGCTTAACCTACAGGGACGAGCAGTACTTC. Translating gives CASSLTYRDEQYF.

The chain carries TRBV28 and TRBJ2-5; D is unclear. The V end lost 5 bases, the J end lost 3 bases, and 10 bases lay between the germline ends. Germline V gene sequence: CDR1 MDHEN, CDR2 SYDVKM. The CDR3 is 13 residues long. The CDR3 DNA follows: TGTGCCAGCAGTGCCAACAGAAAAGAGACCCAGTACTTC. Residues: CASSANRKETQYF.

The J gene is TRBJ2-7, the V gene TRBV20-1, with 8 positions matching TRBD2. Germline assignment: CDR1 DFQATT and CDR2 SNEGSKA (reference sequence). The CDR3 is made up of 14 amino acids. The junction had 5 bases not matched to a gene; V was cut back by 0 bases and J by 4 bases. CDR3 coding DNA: TGCAGTGCTAGAGATCCGGGACTAGGGTACGAGCAGTACTTC. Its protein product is CSARDPGLGYEQYF.

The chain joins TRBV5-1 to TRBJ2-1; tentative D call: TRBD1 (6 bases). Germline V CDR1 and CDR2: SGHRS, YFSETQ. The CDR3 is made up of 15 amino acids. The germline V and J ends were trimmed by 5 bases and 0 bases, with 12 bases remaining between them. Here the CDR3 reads CASSFRQDSYNEQFF. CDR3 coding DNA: TGCGCCAGCAGTTTCCGACAGGACTCCTACAATGAGCAGTTCTTC.

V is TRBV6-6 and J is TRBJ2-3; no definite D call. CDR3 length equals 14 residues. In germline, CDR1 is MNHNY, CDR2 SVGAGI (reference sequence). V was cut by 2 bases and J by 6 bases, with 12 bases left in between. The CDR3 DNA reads TGTGCCAGCAGTTACGGGCATGGGGTGGATACGCAGTATTTT. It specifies CASSYGHGVDTQYF.

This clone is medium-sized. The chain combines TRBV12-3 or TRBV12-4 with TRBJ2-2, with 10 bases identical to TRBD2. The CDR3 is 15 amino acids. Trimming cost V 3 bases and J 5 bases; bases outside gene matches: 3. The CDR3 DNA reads TGTGCCAGCAGTTTGTTACTAGCGGGGACCGGGGAGCTGTTTTTT. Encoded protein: CASSLLLAGTGELFF.

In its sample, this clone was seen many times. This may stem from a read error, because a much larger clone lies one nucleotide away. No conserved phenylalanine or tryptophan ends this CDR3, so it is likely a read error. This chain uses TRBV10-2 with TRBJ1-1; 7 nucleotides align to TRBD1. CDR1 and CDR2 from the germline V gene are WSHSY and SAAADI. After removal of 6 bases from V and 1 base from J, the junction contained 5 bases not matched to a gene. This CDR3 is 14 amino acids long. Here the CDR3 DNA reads TGCGCCAGCAGACAGGGGAAGGGGAACACTGAAGCTTTCCTT. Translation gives CASRQGKGNTEAFL.

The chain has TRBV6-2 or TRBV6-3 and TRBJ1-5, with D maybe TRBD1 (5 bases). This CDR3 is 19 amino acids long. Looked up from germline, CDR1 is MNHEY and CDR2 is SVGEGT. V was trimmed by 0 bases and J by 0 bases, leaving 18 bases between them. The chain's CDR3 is CASSYSRYRGEASNQPQHF. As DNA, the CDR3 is TGTGCCAGCAGTTACTCGAGGTATAGGGGAGAAGCTAGCAATCAGCCCCAGCATTTT.

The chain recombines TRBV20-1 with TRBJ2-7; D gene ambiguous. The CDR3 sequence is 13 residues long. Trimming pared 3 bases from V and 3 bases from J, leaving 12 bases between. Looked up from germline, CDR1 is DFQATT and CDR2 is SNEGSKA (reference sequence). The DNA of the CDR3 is TGCAGTGCTAGCGTCCCCATCTACTACGAGCAGTACTTC. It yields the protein CSASVPIYYEQYF.

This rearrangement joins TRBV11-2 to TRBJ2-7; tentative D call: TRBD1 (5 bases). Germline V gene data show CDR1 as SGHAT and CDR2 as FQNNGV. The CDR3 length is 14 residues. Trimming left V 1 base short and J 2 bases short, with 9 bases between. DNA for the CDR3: TGTGCCAGCAGCTTAGGACAGAGTGCCTACGAGCAGTACTTC. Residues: CASSLGQSAYEQYF.

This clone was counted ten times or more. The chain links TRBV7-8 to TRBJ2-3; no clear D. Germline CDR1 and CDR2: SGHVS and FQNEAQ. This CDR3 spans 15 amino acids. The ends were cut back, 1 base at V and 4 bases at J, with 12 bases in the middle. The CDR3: CASSLVAASADTQYF. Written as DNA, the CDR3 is TGTGCCAGCAGCTTAGTTGCAGCGAGCGCAGATACGCAGTATTTT.

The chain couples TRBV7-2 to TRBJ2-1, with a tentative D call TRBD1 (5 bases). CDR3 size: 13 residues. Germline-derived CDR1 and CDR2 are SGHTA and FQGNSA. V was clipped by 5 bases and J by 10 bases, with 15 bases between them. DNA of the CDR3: TGTGCCAGCAGCCTCCCTTCAAGGGGAGAGCAGTTCTTC. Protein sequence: CASSLPSRGEQFF.